This T cell receptor beta chain was captured in a study of blood T cell repertoires in COVID-19. This CDR3 has 13 amino acids. CDR1 SSHAT and CDR2 FNYEAQ come from the germline V gene (reference sequence). Assay: immunoSEQ multiplex PCR; the TCRdb copy retains only in-frame clones and omits some. The sample holds about 360,000 clones, roughly 86% seen once. Details on this clone: At one end, the junction sequence differs from germline, possibly due to a read error.

Sequencing used peripheral blood. The TCR sequence derives from a human donor in a cohort sampled during active COVID-19. The chain has TRBV7-7 and TRBJ1-1; no clear D. The CDR3 nucleotides read TGTGCTAGCAGCTTGAACCGGGACACTGAAGCTTTCTTT. Protein sequence: CASSLNRDTEAFF. Full variable domain (outside the CDR3, taken from reference TRBV7-7 and TRBJ1-1): GAGVSQSPRYKVTKRGQDVTLRCDPISSHATLYWYQQALGQGPEFLTYFNYEAQPDKSGLPSDRFSAERPEGSISTLTIQRTEQRDSAMYRCASSLNRDTEAFFGQGTRLTVV.